This T cell receptor beta chain was obtained from a study of blood T cell repertoires in COVID-19. Libraries were prepared by immunoSEQ multiplex PCR; TCRdb keeps only in-frame clonotypes and omits some of them. The repertoire holds 310,000 or so clones, with 70% to 90% as singletons. This CDR3 comprises 15 residues. Trimming took 4 bases from V and 5 from J, leaving 13 bases between them. The germline V gene encodes CDR1 SGDLS and CDR2 YYNGEE. This chain uses TRBV9 with TRBJ1-6; D is undetermined. The source material was peripheral blood. This clonotype was obtained from a man between 65 and 85 years old with acute or convalescent COVID-19. As DNA, the CDR3 is TGTGCCAGCAGCCCCAGGATGTCGAATAATTCACCCCTCCACTTT. Its protein product is CASSPRMSNNSPLHF.